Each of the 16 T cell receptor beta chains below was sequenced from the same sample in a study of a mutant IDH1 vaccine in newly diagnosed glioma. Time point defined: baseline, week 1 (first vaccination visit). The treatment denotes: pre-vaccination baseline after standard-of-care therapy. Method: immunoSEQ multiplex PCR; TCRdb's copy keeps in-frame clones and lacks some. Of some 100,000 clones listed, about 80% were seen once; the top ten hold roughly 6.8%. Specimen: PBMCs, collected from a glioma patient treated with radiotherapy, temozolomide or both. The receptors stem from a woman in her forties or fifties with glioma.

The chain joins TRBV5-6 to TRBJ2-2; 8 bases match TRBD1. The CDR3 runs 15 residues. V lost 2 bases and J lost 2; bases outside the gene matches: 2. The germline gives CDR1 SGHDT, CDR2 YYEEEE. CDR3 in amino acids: CASSFGTGNTGELFF. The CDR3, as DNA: TGTGCCAGCAGCTTCGGGACAGGCAACACCGGGGAGCTGTTTTTT.

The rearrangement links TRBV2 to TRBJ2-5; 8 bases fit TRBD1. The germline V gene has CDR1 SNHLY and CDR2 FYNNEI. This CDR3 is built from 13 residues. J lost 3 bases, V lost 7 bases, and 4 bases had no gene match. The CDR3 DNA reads TGTGCCAGCACCGAGGACAGGGAAGAGACCCAGTACTTC. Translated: CASTEDREETQYF.

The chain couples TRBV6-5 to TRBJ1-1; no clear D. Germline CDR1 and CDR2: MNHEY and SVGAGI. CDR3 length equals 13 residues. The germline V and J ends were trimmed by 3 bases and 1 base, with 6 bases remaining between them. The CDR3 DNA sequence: TGTGCCAGCAGTTATCGGAGGAACACTGAAGCTTTCTTT. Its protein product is CASSYRRNTEAFF.

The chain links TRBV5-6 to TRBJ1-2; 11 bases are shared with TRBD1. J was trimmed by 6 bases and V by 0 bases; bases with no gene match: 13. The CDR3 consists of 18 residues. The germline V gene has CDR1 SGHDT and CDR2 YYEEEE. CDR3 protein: CASSLGTGGPQSLHGYTF. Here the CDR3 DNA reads TGTGCCAGCAGCTTGGGGACAGGGGGCCCGCAATCCTTACATGGCTACACCTTC.

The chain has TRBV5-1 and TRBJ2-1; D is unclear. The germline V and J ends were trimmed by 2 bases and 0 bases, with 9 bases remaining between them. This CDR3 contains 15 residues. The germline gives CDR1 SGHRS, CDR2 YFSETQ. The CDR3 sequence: CASSFYLSSYNEQFF. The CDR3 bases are TGCGCCAGCAGCTTTTACCTAAGCTCCTACAATGAGCAGTTCTTC.

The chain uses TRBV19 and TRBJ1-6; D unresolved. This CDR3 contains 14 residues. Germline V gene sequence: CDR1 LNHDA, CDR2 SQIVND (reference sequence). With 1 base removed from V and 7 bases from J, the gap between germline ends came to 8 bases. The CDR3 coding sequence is TGTGCCAGTAGTATAGCCGGCCAAAATTCACCCCTCCACTTT. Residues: CASSIAGQNSPLHF.

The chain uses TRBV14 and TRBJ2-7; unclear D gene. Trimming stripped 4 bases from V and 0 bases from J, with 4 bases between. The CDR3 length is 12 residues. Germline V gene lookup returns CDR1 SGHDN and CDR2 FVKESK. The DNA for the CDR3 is TGTGCCAGCAGCCGCAGCTCCTACGAGCAGTACTTC. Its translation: CASSRSSYEQYF.

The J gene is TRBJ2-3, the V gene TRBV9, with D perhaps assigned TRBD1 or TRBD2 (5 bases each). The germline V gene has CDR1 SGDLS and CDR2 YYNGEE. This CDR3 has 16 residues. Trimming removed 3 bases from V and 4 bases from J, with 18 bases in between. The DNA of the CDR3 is TGTGCCAGCAGCGCCACCGGGACCACGTCCGCAGATACGCAGTATTTT. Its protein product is CASSATGTTSADTQYF.

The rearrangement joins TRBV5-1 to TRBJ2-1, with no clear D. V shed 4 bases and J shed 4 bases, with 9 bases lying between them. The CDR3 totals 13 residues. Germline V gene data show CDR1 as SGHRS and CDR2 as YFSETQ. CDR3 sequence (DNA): TGCGCCAGCAGCAGCGACATGTACAATGAGCAGTTCTTC. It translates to CASSSDMYNEQFF.

DNA for the CDR3: TGTGCCAGCAGCAGGAGGGGGGCTCTGGGGGAGACCCAGTACTTC. This gives the protein CASSRRGALGETQYF. The genes are TRBV5-6 and TRBJ2-5; D assignment may be TRBD1 or TRBD2 (6 bases each). The CDR3 spans 15 residues. The germline V gene has CDR1 SGHDT and CDR2 YYEEEE. With 4 bases removed from V and 5 bases from J, the gap between germline ends came to 18 bases.

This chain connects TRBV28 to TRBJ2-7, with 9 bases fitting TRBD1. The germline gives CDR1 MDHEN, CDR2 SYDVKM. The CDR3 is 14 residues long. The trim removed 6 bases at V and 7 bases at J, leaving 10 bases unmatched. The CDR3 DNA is TGTGCCAGCAGGGAAGGGACAGGGCGGTGGGAGCAGTACTTC. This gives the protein CASREGTGRWEQYF.

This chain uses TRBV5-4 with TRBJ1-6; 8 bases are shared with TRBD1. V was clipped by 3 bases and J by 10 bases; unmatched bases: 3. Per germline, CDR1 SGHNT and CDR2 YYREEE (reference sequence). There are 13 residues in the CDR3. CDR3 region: CASSSTGGSPLHF. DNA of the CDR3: TGTGCCAGCAGCTCAACAGGGGGATCACCCCTCCACTTT.

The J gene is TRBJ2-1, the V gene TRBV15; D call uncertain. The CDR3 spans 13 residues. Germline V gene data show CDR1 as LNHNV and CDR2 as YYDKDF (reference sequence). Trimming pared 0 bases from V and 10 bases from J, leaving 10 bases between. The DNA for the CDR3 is TGTGCCACCAGCAGAGACCAGAAGGGAGAGCAGTTCTTC. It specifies CATSRDQKGEQFF.

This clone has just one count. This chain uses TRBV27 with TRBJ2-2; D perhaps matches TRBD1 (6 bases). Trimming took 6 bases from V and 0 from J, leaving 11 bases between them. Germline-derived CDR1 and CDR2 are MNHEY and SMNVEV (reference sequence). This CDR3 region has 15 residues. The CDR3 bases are TGTGCCAGCAGGAGGACAGCCACGAACACCGGGGAGCTGTTTTTT. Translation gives CASRRTATNTGELFF.

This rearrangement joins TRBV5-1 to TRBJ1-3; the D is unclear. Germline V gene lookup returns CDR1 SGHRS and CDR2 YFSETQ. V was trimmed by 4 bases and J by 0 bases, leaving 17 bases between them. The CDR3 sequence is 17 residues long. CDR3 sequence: CASSALGNSISGNTIYF. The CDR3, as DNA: TGCGCCAGCAGCGCCTTAGGGAACTCTATCTCTGGAAACACCATATATTTT.

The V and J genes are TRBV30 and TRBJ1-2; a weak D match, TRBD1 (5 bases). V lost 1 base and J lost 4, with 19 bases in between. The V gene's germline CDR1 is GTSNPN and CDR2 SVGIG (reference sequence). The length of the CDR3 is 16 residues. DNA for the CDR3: TGTGCCTGGAGTGACGAAGGGGCCCCCCAGTTCTATGGCTACACCTTC. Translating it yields CAWSDEGAPQFYGYTF.